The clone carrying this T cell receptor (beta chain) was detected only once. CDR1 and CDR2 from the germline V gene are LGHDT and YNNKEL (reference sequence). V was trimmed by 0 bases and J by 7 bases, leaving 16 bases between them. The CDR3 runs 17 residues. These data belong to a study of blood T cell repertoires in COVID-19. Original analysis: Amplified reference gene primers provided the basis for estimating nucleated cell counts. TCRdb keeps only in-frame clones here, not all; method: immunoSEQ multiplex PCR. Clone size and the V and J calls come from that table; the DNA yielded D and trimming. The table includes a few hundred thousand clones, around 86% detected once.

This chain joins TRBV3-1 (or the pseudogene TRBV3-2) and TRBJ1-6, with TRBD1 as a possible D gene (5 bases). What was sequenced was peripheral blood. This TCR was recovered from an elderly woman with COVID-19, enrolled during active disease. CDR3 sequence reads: CASSQESPAGGNSPLHF. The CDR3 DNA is TGTGCCAGCAGCCAAGAGTCCCCGGCCGGGGGGAATTCACCCCTCCACTTT.